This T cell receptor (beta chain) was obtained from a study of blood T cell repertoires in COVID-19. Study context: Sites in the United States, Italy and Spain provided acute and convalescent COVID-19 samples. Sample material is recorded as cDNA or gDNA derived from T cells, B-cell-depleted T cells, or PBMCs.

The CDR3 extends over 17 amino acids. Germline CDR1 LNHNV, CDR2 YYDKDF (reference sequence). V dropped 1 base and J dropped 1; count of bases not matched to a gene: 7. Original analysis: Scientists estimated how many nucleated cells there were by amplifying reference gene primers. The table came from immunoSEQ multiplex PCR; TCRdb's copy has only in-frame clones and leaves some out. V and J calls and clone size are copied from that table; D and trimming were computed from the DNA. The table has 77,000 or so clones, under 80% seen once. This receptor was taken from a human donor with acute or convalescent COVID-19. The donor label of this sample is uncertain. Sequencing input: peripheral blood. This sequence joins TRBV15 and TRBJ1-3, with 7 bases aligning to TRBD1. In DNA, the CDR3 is TGTGCCACCAGCAGAGCCCGACAGGGCCCATCTGGAAACACCATATATTTT. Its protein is CATSRARQGPSGNTIYF.